This TCR beta chain was recorded in a study of shared clonotypes between healthy human individuals. The CDR3 is 17 amino acids. Germline-derived CDR1 and CDR2 are MDHEN and SYDVKM. Trimming removed 3 bases from V and 2 bases from J, with 17 bases in between. The data were produced by immunoSEQ multiplex PCR, yet TCRdb's version contains in-frame clones alone and is incomplete. The sample lists about 2 million clones, 95% occurring once. Details on this clone: As yet, its antigen is unknown.

Study findings and constraints: Naive subsets, compared against memory subsets, generally had larger estimated richness values.

Sequencing was performed on naive CD4+ T cells sorted from blood. Subset of the sample: CD45RA+ positively selected. The chain joins TRBV28 to TRBJ1-5; D perhaps matches TRBD1 (6 bases). This receptor was obtained from a man younger than 35 in good health. CDR3 in DNA: TGTGCCAGCAGTTTTTCATTGGGGGCATATGGCAATCAGCCCCAGCATTTT. Its translation: CASSFSLGAYGNQPQHF.